Shown below are 18 T cell receptor beta chains from a single sample sequenced in a study of blood T cell repertoires in COVID-19. The data were produced by immunoSEQ multiplex PCR, yet TCRdb's version contains in-frame clones alone and is incomplete. The sample records 200,000 to 250,000 clones, 88% being singletons. The sample was peripheral blood. Receptors originate from a woman aged 60-75 years with acute or convalescent COVID-19.

This clone was seen once. The chain carries TRBV7-7 and TRBJ1-1; 9 bases match TRBD1. In germline, CDR1 is SSHAT, CDR2 FNYEAQ (reference sequence). The CDR3 has 13 amino acids. V lost 4 bases to trimming and J lost 5 bases; unmatched junction nucleotides: 2. The CDR3 bases are TGTGCCAGCAGCTCCGACAGGGGGACTGAAGCTTTCTTT. This translates into CASSSDRGTEAFF. Supplemented by reference TRBV7-7 and TRBJ1-1, the full variable domain reads GAGVSQSPRYKVTKRGQDVTLRCDPISSHATLYWYQQALGQGPEFLTYFNYEAQPDKSGLPSDRFSAERPEGSISTLTIQRTEQRDSAMYRCASSSDRGTEAFFGQGTRLTVV.

This clone showed up just once. The chain carries TRBV19 and TRBJ2-1; 9 positions match TRBD1. The germline gives CDR1 LNHDA, CDR2 SQIVND (reference sequence). The length of the CDR3 is 13 residues. V dropped 7 bases and J dropped 9; count of bases not matched to a gene: 7. The CDR3 region has the DNA TGTGCCAGTACAATTGGGACAGGGAGTGAGCAGTTCTTC. Protein: CASTIGTGSEQFF. Full variable domain (missing parts from reference TRBV19 and TRBJ2-1): DGGITQSPKYLFRKEGQNVTLSCEQNLNHDAMYWYRQDPGQGLRLIYYSQIVNDFQKGDIAEGYSVSREKKESFPLTVTSAQKNPTAFYLCASTIGTGSEQFFGPGTRLTVL.

The rearrangement links TRBV5-4 to TRBJ2-6, with D possibly matching TRBD2 (6 bases). Trimming cost V 3 bases and J 0 bases, with 10 bases left between them. The germline V gene has CDR1 SGHNT and CDR2 YYREEE (reference sequence). The CDR3 covers 16 residues. CDR3 protein: CASSSGLISGANVLTF. In DNA form, the CDR3 reads TGTGCCAGCAGCTCGGGACTGATCTCTGGGGCCAACGTCCTGACTTTC.

The chain is built from TRBV27 and TRBJ1-2, with 9 positions matching TRBD1. V lost 5 bases and J lost 4; bases outside the gene matches: 14. From germline, CDR1 is MNHEY and CDR2 SMNVEV (reference sequence). This CDR3 comprises 17 residues. The chain's CDR3 is CASSPHGTGRVGYGYTF. The CDR3 bases are TGTGCCAGCAGTCCCCATGGGACAGGGAGGGTAGGCTATGGCTACACCTTC.

The rearrangement links TRBV19 to TRBJ2-7, with 8 bases aligning to TRBD1. This CDR3 has 13 amino acids. The V segment lost 3 bases and the J segment 6 bases; nucleotides outside the gene matches: 4. Germline V gene data show CDR1 as LNHDA and CDR2 as SQIVND (reference sequence). The CDR3 is CASSIDRGGEQYF. The CDR3 nucleotides are TGTGCCAGTAGTATCGACAGGGGTGGCGAGCAGTACTTC.

In this sample, this clone turned up once. The chain uses TRBV6-6 and TRBJ1-2, with 7 bases identical to TRBD1. With 2 bases clipped from V and 4 bases from J, the junction kept 7 bases outside the gene matches. The CDR3 has 15 amino acids. CDR1 is MNHNY and CDR2 is SVGAGI in the germline V gene (reference sequence). The CDR3 region is CASSYPTTGSYGYTF. The CDR3 DNA reads as TGTGCCAGCAGTTACCCAACGACAGGGTCCTATGGCTACACCTTC.

The chain carries TRBV29-1 and TRBJ1-1; TRBD1 might be the D (5 bases). The CDR3 runs 15 residues. CDR1 is SQVTM and CDR2 is ANQGSEA in the germline V gene. V lost 7 bases and J lost 1, with 19 bases in between. The CDR3 sequence: CSAFQEGRENTEAFF. The DNA for the CDR3 is TGCAGCGCCTTCCAGGAGGGGAGAGAGAACACTGAAGCTTTCTTT.

The chain links TRBV6-5 to TRBJ2-2; D call uncertain. There are 14 residues in the CDR3. V lost 6 bases, J lost 5 bases, and 13 bases lay in between. CDR1 MNHEY and CDR2 SVGAGI come from the germline V gene. In DNA form, the CDR3 reads TGTGCCAGCAGGAACAAGGAGCGTACCGGGGAGCTGTTTTTT. Its translation is CASRNKERTGELFF.

The J gene is TRBJ1-1, the V gene TRBV5-8; 8 nucleotides line up with TRBD1. CDR3 length: 14 amino acids. CDR1 is SGHTS, CDR2 YDEGEE, per germline. The V segment lost 2 bases and the J segment 7 bases; nucleotides outside the gene matches: 7. The CDR3 region has the DNA TGTGCCAGCAGCTTAAGGGGTACAGGGGGTGAAGCTTTCTTT. It specifies CASSLRGTGGEAFF.

The V and J genes are TRBV9 and TRBJ1-2; TRBD1 might be the D (5 bases). V was trimmed by 7 bases and J by 4 bases, leaving 8 bases between them. The CDR3 runs to 11 residues. CDR1 and CDR2 from the germline V gene are SGDLS and YYNGEE. The CDR3 bases are TGTGCCAGCCGAAGGGGCTATGGCTACACCTTC. This encodes CASRRGYGYTF.

The CDR3 DNA reads as TGTGCCAGCTCATCAGGACAGTCGAACTACGAGCAGTACTTC. Residues: CASSSGQSNYEQYF. V and J are TRBV18 and TRBJ2-7, with D possibly TRBD1 on 6 matching bases. V was trimmed by 5 bases and J by 3 bases, leaving 14 bases between them. Per germline, CDR1 KGHSH and CDR2 LQKENI. The CDR3 extends over 14 amino acids.

The rearrangement uses TRBV7-2 and TRBJ2-7; maybe TRBD1 (5 bases). The germline V and J ends were trimmed by 4 bases and 0 bases, with 10 bases remaining between them. In germline, CDR1 is SGHTA, CDR2 FQGNSA. The CDR3 covers 14 residues. The CDR3 spells CASSSQGASYEQYF. In DNA, the CDR3 is TGTGCCAGCAGCTCCCAGGGTGCCTCCTACGAGCAGTACTTC.

J is TRBJ2-1 and V is TRBV1; the listed D gene, TRBD2, was not tested against the DNA. TRBV1 is assigned pseudogene status. The CDR3 length is 21 residues. The CDR3 spells CTSSQERGAETGLAGACEQFF. The CDR3 DNA follows: TGCACCAGCAGCCAAGAAAGGGGGGCCGAGACGGGACTAGCGGGAGCATGTGAGCAGTTCTTC.

The CDR3 here is CASQISQGAFDEQYF. The CDR3 region has the DNA TGCGCCAGCCAAATATCACAGGGGGCTTTTGACGAGCAGTACTTC. This chain joins TRBV5-1 and TRBJ2-7; 9 bases map to TRBD1. J lost 5 bases, V lost 7 bases, and 13 bases had no gene match. Germline V CDR1 and CDR2: SGHRS, YFSETQ. The CDR3 extends over 15 amino acids.

The rearrangement links TRBV19 to TRBJ1-5; 8 bases are shared with TRBD1. From germline, CDR1 is LNHDA and CDR2 SQIVND (reference sequence). The CDR3 runs to 15 residues. V was pared by 4 bases and J by 4 bases, with 6 bases of the junction left unmatched. Here the CDR3 reads CASSNDRGRNQPQHF. CDR3 nucleotides: TGTGCCAGTAGTAACGACAGGGGCCGAAATCAGCCCCAGCATTTT.

V is TRBV29-1 and J is TRBJ1-1; D call uncertain. Germline V CDR1 and CDR2: SQVTM, ANQGSEA. Trimming took 7 bases from V and 0 from J, leaving 12 bases between them. The CDR3 contains 13 residues. The CDR3 protein is CSAAAEMNTEAFF. In DNA, the CDR3 is TGCAGCGCAGCAGCGGAGATGAACACTGAAGCTTTCTTT.

This chain connects TRBV29-1 to TRBJ2-5; D perhaps matches TRBD2 (6 bases). This CDR3 comprises 12 residues. Germline lookup yields CDR1 SQVTM and CDR2 ANQGSEA. V was cut by 6 bases and J by 5 bases, with 13 bases left in between. The CDR3 DNA follows: TGCAGCGTCGCTGAGGCGGGGGAGACCCAGTACTTC. Protein sequence: CSVAEAGETQYF.

The V and J genes are TRBV10-1 and TRBJ2-1; D is perhaps TRBD2 (7 bases). The germline V gene has CDR1 WNHNN and CDR2 SYGVQD (reference sequence). This CDR3 comprises 15 residues. Between the trimmed V and J ends, which lost 2 bases and 6 bases, there was a span of 14 bases. CDR3 DNA: TGCGCCAGCAGTGAGGAGGGGGGGCCGCGCAATGAGCAGTTCTTC. This sequence encodes CASSEEGGPRNEQFF.